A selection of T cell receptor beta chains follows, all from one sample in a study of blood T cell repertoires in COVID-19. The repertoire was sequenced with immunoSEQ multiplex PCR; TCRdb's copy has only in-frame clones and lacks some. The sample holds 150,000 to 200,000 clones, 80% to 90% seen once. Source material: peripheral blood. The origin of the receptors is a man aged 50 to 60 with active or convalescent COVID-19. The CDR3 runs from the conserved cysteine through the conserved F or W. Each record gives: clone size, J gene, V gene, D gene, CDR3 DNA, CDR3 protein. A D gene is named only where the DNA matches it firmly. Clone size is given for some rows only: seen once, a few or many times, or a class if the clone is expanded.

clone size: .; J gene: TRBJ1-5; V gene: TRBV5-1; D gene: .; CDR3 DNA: TGCGCCAGCAGCTTGATGGCAGGGGTACAGCCCCAGCATTTT; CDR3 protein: CASSLMAGVQPQHF
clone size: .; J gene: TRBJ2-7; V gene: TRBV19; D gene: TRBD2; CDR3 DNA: TGTGCCAGTAGTGCCTCCTTACTAGCGGGAAAAGGTGTCTACGAGCAGTACTTC; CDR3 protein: CASSASLLAGKGVYEQYF
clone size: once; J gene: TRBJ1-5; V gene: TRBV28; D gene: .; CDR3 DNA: TGTGCCAGCAGTCAGAAGCCCCAGCATTTT; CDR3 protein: CASSQKPQHF
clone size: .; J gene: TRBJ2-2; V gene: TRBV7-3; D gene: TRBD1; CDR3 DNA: TGTGCCAGCAGCCGACAGGGGCCCGGGGAGCTGTTTTTT; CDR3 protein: CASSRQGPGELFF
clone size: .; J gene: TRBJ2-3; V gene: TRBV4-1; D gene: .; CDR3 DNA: TGCGCCAGCAGCCAAGTTGGGGGAGGTAGCACAGATACGCAGTATTTT; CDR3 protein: CASSQVGGGSTDTQYF
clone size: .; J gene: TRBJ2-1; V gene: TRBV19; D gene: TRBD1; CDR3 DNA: TGTGCCAGTAGTAGGGGGGGGACAGGGGCTTATGAGCAGTTCTTC; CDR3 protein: CASSRGGTGAYEQFF
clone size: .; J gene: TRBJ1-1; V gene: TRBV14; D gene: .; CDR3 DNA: TGTGCCAGCAGCAACACCATGAACACTGAAGCTTTCTTT; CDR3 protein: CASSNTMNTEAFF
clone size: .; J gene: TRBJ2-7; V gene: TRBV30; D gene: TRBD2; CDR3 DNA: TGTGCCTCCCGGGGGAGTAGCGGGAGGGTCGAGCAGTACTTC; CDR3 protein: CASRGSSGRVEQYF
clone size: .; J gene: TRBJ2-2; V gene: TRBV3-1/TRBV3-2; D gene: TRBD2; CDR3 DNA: TGTGCCAGCCGACAGCGGGAGGCGACCGGGGAGCTGTTTTTT; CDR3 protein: CASRQREATGELFF
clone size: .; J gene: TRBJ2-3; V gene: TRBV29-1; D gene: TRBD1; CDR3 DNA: TGCAGCGTTGATTCTTCCGGGACAGTCACAGATACGCAGTATTTT; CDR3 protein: CSVDSSGTVTDTQYF
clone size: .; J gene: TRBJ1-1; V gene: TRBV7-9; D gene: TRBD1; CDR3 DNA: TGTGCCAGCAGCTTAGCAGGGACAGGGGCCAGCGCTGAAGCTTTCTTT; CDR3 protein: CASSLAGTGASAEAFF
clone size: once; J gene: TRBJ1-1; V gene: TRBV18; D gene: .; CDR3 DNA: TGTGCCAGCTCTCTGTCTGACACTGAAGCTTTCTTT; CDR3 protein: CASSLSDTEAFF
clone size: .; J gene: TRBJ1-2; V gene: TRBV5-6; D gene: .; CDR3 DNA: TGTGCCAGCAGCTTTCGTCCCGGACAGAACTATGGCTACACCTTC; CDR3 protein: CASSFRPGQNYGYTF
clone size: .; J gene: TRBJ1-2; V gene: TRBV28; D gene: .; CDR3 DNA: TGTGCCAGCAGTACCCGACAGACTAACTATGGCTACACCTTC; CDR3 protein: CASSTRQTNYGYTF
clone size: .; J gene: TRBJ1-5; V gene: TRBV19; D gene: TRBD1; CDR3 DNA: TGTGCCAGTAGTCCAGGACAGGGATGGCAGCCCCAGCATTTT; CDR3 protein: CASSPGQGWQPQHF
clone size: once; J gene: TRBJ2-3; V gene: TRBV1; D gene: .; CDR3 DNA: TGCACCAGCAGCCAAGTCGATCTAGCGGGGGGCCCTAGCACAGATACGCAGTATTTT; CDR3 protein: CTSSQVDLAGGPSTDTQYF
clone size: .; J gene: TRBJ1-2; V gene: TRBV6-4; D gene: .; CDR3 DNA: TGTGGCGAGCGGGTCTATGGCTACACCTTC; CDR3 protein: CGERVYGYTF
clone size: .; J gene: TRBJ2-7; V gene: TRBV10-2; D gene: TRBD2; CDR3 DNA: TGCGCCAGCAGTGAGCGTTTCGGTACTAGCGGGAGGGCAGGCCACGAGCAGTACTTC; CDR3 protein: CASSERFGTSGRAGHEQYF
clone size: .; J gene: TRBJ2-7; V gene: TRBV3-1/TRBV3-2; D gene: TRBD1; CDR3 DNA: TGTGCCAGCAGCATGGGACAGGGGACCTACGAGCAGTACTTC; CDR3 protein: CASSMGQGTYEQYF
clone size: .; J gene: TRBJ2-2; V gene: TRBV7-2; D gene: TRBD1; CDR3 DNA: TGTGCCAGCATCACTTCGACAGGGAGAACCGGGGAGCTGTTTTTT; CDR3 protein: CASITSTGRTGELFF
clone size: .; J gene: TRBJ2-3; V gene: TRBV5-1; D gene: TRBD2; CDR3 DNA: TGCGCCAGCAGCTTCCGACTAGCGGGAGTGGCAGATACGCAGTATTTT; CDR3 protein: CASSFRLAGVADTQYF
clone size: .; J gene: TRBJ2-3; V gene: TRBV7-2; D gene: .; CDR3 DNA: TGTGCCAGCAGCTTAGGCCAGGCAGATACGCAGTATTTT; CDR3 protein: CASSLGQADTQYF
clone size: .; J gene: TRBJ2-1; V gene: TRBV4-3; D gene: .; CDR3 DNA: TGCGCCAGCAGCCAGGGGCAGTCCAAGAGCTCCTACAATGAGCAGTTCTTC; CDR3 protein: CASSQGQSKSSYNEQFF
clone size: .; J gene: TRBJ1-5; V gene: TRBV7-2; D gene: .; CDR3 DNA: TGTGCCAGCAGCTTGGGACTACAGGGTCAGCCCCAGCATTTT; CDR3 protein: CASSLGLQGQPQHF
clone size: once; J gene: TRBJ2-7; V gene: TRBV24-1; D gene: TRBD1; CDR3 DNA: TGTGCCACCAGTGGCCAAGGACCCGGGACAGATCCCTACGAGCAGTACTTC; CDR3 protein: CATSGQGPGTDPYEQYF
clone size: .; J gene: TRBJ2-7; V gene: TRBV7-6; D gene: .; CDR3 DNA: TGTGCCAGCAGCTCCCTGGGACACCCCTCCTACGAGCAGTACTTC; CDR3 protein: CASSSLGHPSYEQYF
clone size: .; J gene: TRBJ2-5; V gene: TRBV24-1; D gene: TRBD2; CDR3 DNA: TGTGCCACCAGTGACCCCCGGACTAGCCAAGAGACCCAGTACTTC; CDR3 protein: CATSDPRTSQETQYF
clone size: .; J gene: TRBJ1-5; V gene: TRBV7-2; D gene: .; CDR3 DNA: TGTGCCAGCAGCCACTCGGGCAGGGAAGGGCAGCCCCAGCATTTT; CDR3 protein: CASSHSGREGQPQHF
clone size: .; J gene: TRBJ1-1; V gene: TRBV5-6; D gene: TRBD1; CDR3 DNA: TGTGCCAGCAGCTTGGAAAGGGGGCCCACTGAAGCTTTCTTT; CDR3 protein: CASSLERGPTEAFF
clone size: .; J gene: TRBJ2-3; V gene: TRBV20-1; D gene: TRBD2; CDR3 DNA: TGCAGTGCTAGTCCAGCGGGAGCAGCCACAGATACGCAGTATTTT; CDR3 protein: CSASPAGAATDTQYF
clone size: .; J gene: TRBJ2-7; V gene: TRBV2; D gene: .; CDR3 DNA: TGTGCCAGCAAGGGTCGGACAAGGAGCTCCTACGAGCAGTACTTC; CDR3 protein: CASKGRTRSSYEQYF
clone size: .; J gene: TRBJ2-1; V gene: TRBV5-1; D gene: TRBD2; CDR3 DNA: TGCGCCAGCAGCTTGCATCCTAGCGGGATAGGTTCGAATGAGCAGTTCTTC; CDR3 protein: CASSLHPSGIGSNEQFF
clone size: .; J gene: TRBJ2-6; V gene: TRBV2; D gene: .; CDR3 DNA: TGTGCCAGCAGAGGGGGATCTGGGGCCAACGTCCTGACTTTC; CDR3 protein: CASRGGSGANVLTF
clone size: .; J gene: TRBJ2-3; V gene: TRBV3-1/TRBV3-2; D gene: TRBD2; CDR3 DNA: TGTGCCAGCAGCCGACCCTCGGGGACTACCGACACAGATACGCAGTATTTT; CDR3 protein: CASSRPSGTTDTDTQYF
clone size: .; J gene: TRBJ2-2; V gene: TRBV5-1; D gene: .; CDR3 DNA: TGCGCCAGCAGCTTGGTTGGGGGCTCGAACACCGGGGAGCTGTTTTTT; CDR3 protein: CASSLVGGSNTGELFF
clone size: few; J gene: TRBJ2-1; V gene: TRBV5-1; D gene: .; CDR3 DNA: TGCGCCAGCAGTCCTGCGGGCAACAATGAGCAGTTCTTC; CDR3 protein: CASSPAGNNEQFF
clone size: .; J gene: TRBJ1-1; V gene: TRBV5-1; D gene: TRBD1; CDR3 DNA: TGCGCCAGCGCATCCCAGGGGGATTTGAACACTGAAGCTTTCTTT; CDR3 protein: CASASQGDLNTEAFF
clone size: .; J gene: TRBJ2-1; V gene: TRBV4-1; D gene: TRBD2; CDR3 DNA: TGCGCCAGCAGCCAGACACTAGCGGGAGGGAACAATGAGCAGTTCTTC; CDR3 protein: CASSQTLAGGNNEQFF
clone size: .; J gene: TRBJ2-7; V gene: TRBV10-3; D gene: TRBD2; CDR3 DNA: TGTGCCATCAGAACCGGGACTAGCGAGTACGAGCAGTACTTC; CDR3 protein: CAIRTGTSEYEQYF
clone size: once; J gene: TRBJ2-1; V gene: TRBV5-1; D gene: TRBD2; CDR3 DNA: TGCGCCAGCAGCTTGTCAGCGGGGGCCGCAGACAATGAGCAGTTCTTC; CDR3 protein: CASSLSAGAADNEQFF
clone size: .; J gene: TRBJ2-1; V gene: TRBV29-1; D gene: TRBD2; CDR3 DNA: TGCACCATTCTAACCCCGGGGGGGTACAATGAGCAGTTCTTC; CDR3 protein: CTILTPGGYNEQFF
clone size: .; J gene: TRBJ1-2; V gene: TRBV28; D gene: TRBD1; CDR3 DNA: TGTGCCAGCAGTTCTGGACAGGGGGTATCTGGCTACACCTTC; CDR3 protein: CASSSGQGVSGYTF
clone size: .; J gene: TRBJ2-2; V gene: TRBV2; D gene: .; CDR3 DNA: TGTGCCAGCATGTCGCGGTCGAACACCGGGGAGCTGTTTTTT; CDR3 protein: CASMSRSNTGELFF
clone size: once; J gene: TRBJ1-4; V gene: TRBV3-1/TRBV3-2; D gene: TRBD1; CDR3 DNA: TGTGCCAGCAGCCAAGCAAAGGGGGCTGGGAATGAAAAACTGTTTTTT; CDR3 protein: CASSQAKGAGNEKLFF
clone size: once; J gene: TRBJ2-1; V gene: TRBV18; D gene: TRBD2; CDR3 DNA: TGTGCCAGCTCACCCGGACTAGCGGGAAACGAGCAGTTCTTC; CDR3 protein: CASSPGLAGNEQFF
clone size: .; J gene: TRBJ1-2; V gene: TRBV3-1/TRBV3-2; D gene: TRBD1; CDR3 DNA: TGTGCCAGCAGCGTACAGGGGTCTGGCTACACCTTC; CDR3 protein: CASSVQGSGYTF
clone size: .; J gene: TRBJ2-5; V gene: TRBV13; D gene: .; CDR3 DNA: TGTGCCAGCAGCTCAGGGCGGGAGACCCAGTACTTC; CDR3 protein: CASSSGRETQYF
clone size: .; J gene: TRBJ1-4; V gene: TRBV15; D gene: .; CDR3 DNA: TGTGCCACCAGCAGTAAACGGGCGGGGGGCATAACTAATGAAAAACTGTTTTTT; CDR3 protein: CATSSKRAGGITNEKLFF
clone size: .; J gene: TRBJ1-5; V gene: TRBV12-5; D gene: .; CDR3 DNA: TGTGCTAGTCTAAATCAGCCCCAGCATTTT; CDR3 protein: CASLNQPQHF
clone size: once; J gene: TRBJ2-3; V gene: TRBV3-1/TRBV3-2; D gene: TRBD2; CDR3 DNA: TGTGCCAGCAGCCAACGTAGCGGGGGGGGTACGCAGTATTTT; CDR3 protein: CASSQRSGGGTQYF
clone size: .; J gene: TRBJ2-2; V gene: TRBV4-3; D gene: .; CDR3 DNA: TGCGCCAGCAGCCAAGATTTCCGGACCGGGGAGCTGTTTTTT; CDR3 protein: CASSQDFRTGELFF
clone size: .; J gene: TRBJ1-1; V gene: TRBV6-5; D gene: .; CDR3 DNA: TGTGCCAGCAGTTATTGGGCAGGGGTGAGGAACACTGAAGCTTTCTTT; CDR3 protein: CASSYWAGVRNTEAFF
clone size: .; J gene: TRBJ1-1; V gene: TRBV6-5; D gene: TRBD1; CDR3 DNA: TGTGCCAGCAATCCGACAGGGTACGCTGAAGCTTTCTTT; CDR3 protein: CASNPTGYAEAFF